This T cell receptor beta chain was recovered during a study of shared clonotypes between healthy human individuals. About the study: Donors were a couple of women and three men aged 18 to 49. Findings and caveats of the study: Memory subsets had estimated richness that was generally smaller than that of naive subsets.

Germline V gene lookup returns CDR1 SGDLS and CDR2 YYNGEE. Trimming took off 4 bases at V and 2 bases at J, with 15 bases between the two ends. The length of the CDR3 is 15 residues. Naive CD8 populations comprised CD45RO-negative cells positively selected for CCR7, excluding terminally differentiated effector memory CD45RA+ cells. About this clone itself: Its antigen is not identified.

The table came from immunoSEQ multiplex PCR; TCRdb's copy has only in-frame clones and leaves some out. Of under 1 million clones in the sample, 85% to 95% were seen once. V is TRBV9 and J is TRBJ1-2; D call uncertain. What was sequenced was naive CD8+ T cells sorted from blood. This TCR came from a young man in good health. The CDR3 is CASSPSAQSNYGYTF. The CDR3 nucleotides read TGTGCCAGCAGCCCAAGTGCACAGTCCAACTATGGCTACACCTTC.